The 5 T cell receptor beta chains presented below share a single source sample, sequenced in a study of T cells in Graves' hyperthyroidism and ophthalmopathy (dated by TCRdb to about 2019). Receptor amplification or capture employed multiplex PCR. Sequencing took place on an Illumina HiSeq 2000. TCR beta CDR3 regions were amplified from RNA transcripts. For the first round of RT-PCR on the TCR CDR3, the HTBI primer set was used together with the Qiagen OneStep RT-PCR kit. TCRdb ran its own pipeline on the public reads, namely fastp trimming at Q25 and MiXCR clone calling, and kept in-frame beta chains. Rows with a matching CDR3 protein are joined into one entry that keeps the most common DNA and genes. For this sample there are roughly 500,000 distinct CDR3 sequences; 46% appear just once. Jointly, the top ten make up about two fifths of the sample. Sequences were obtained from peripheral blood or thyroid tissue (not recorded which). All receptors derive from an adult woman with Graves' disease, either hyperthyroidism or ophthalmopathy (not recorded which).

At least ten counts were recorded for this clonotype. CDR3 bases: TGTGCCAGCAGCGGCCCCCGGACAGCCGAGGAAGCTTTCTTT. Residues: CASSGPRTAEEAFF. The chain joins TRBV28 to TRBJ1-1, with TRBD1 as a possible D gene (6 bases). V was trimmed by 6 bases and J by 8 bases, leaving 19 bases between them. Per the germline V gene, CDR1 is MDHEN and CDR2 is SYDVKM. This CDR3 is built from 14 residues.

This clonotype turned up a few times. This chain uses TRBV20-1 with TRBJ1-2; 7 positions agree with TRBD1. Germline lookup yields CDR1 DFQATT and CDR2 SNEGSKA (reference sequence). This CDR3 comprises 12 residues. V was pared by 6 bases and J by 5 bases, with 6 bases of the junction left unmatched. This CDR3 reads CSARGTAYGYTF. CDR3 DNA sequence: TGCAGTGCCCGAGGGACAGCTTATGGCTACACCTTC.

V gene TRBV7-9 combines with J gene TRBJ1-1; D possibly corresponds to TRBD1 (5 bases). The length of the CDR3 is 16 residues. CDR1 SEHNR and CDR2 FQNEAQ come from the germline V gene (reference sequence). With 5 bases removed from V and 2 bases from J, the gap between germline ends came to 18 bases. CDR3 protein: CASSPSLGRANTEAFF. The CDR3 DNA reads TGTGCCAGCAGCCCTAGTCTCGGCAGGGCAAACACTGAAGCTTTCTTT.

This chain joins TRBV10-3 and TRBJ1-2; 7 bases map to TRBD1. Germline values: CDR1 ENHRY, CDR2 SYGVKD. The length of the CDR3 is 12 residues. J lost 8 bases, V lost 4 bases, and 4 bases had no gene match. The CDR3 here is CAISGQGQGYTF. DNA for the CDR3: TGTGCCATCAGTGGGCAGGGACAGGGCTACACCTTC.

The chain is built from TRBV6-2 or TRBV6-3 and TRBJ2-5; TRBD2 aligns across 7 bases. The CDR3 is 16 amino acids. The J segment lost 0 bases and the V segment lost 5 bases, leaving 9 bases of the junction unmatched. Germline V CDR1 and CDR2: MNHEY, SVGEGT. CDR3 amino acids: CASSELTGGYQETQYF. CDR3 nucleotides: TGTGCCAGCAGTGAATTGACGGGGGGATACCAAGAGACCCAGTACTTC.